This TCR beta chain was observed in a study of CD8 T cells in ankylosing spondylitis. V lost 4 bases and J 5 bases, leaving 16 bases between the germline ends. Germline V gene sequence: CDR1 SGHRS, CDR2 YFSETQ. CDR3 size: 14 residues. General study findings and limits: Disease-linked clones were reportedly significantly enriched in matched ankylosing spondylitis synovial fluid.

Each CDR3 protein gets one entry after TCRdb re-called the 5' RACE reads with MiXCR. The sample includes about 340,000 distinct CDR3 sequences, roughly 22% of them seen just once. This clonotype was found a few times. The target antigen is unknown. The source is a male donor with ankylosing spondylitis or in good health (not recorded which). What was sequenced was blood, either unsorted or a sorted T cell fraction (not recorded which). The J gene is TRBJ2-7, the V gene TRBV5-1; possibly TRBD1 or TRBD2 for D (5 bases each). The chain's CDR3 is CASSPRGNHNEQYF. DNA for the CDR3: TGCGCCAGCAGCCCGAGGGGAAATCACAACGAGCAGTACTTC.